Below, one TCR beta chain is given with its context. Its antigen remains unidentified. No base quality information exists; no much larger clone differs at one position. Using the deep immunoSEQ assay, multiplex PCR amplified TCR CDR3 regions from genomic DNA. Genomic DNA extracted from each cell subset was distributed evenly over all wells of several immunoSEQ 96-well plates, and each plate served as one replicate. For unsorted PBMC, roughly 300 ng of genomic DNA, equivalent to around 30,000 T cell genomes, went into each replicate PCR. Genomic DNA from unsorted PBMC was sequenced over ten immunoSEQ deep assay plates. Purified libraries were measured with a Qubit 3.0 fluorometer, size-checked on a Bioanalyzer 2100, and measured again with the KAPA Library Quantification kit. A separate single-read 150-cycle Illumina NextSeq 550 flow cell was used to sequence each immunoSEQ 96-well plate. Per the source publication's procedure: Because the immunoSEQ output held only junctional sequences and lacked quality scores, the filtering could not match the filtering applied to full-length reads. To assign V/J genes and CDR3, sequences were annotated using PyIR, a Python wrapper for IgBLAST v1.9, with IMGT germline references. Reads were removed for weak V/J assignments (E-value above 1e-6), missing CDR3, stop codons, out-of-frame junctions, or ambiguous translated residues. A V3J clonotype was defined by an identical inferred V gene, J gene, and CDR3 amino acid sequence. Percentage overlap between repertoires was calculated by dividing the number of shared unique clonotypes by the size of the smaller repertoire. Repertoire richness was assessed with RTK rarefaction, the Chao1 estimator, and Recon v2.1 estimates of unobserved clonotypes. The source is immuneACCESS, and TCRdb retained only in-frame sequences with V and J called. Part of the clones is not carried over; for the studies checked, unresolved V genes explain less than half of this, and the remainder is unexplained. V, J and clone size derive from that table, while D and trimming were established from the DNA sequence. Across this sample there are about 560,000 clones, with just over 75% seen only once. Together, the top ten hold around 12% of the sample.

The donors were healthy, HIV-negative adults with no recently reported acute infections or vaccinations. Only Caucasian adults living in Nashville, Tennessee, USA were represented among the donors. For unsorted samples, 84 million or so PBMCs were counted, and genomic DNA was extracted using the QIAamp DNA Blood Mini kit. After blood collection by leukapheresis, PBMCs were isolated using Ficoll-Histopaque density gradient centrifugation and then cryopreserved in the vapor phase of liquid nitrogen. The data were obtained in a study of shared clonotypes between healthy human individuals (dated by TCRdb to the early 2020s). General notes on the study: Three men and a couple of women, aged 18 to 49 years, made up the cohort. To estimate repertoire size and how much clonotype sharing occurs between individuals, the study deeply sequenced the blood TCR repertoires of several healthy adults. To increase sequencing depth and limit assay-specific biases, different laboratories used diverse techniques to prepare libraries and sequence TCR repertoires. Between about 0.85 and 8.9 billion PBMCs per donor were obtained by leukapheresis. Study-wide findings and limitations: Pairwise subsampling indicated that sequencing depth was expected to affect the degree of clonotype sharing among donors. Because the study included a small number of donors, the genetic and exposure-history diversity represented was limited. Sampling was limited to blood, and TCR repertoires in tissue likely differ from TCR repertoires in blood.

Source material: PBMCs. The receptor's source is a woman in her thirties or forties in good health. Some clones in this sample may be carry-over from other donors' samples.

CDR3 sequence: CASSIHSNRLRGSYNEQFF. The sequenced DNA: TGTGCCAGCAGCATCCACAGCAACCGCCTGAGGGGGAGCTACAATGAGCAGTTCTTC. Recombination linked TRBV7-9 to TRBJ2-1; TRBD1 is possibly the D segment (6 matching bases). V gives up 5 bases and J gives up 3 bases, and the segment between their germline ends measures 26 bases. As encoded in the germline V gene (reference sequence), CDR1 is SEHNR while CDR2 is FQNEAQ. The CDR3 runs 19 amino acids, cysteine and phenylalanine included. Kept here is only the CDR3 DNA, which spans 57 bases and is read in frame from base 1.